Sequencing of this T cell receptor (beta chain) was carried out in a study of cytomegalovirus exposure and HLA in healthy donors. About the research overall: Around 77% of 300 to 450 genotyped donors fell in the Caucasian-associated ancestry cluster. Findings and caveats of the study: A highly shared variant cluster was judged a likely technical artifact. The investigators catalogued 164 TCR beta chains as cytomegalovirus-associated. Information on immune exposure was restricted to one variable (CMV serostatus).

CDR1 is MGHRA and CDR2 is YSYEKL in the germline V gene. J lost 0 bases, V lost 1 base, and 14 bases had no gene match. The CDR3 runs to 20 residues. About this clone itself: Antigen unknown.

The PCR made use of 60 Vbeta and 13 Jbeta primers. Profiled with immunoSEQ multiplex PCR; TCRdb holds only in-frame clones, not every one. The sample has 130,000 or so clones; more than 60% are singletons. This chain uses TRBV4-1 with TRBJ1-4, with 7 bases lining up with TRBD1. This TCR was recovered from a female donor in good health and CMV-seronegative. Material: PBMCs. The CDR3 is CASSQVSPGGFGATNEKLFF. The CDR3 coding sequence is TGCGCCAGCAGCCAAGTTAGTCCAGGGGGTTTTGGTGCAACTAATGAAAAACTGTTTTTT.